One sample yielded the 18 T cell receptor beta chains listed below, sequenced in a study of T cell repertoires in cytomegalovirus infection. One entry per CDR3 protein, called by TCRdb with MiXCR from the reads. This table has about 190,000 distinct CDR3 sequences, approximately 30% appearing once. The material sequenced was PBMCs. The origin of the receptors is a human donor in good health (CMV status not recorded). Some clones in this sample may be carry-over from other donors' samples.

The chain couples TRBV6-1 to TRBJ2-1, with TRBD1 identical over 9 bases. Germline lookup yields CDR1 MNHNS and CDR2 SASEGT. The CDR3 consists of 15 residues. With V trimmed by 6 bases and J by 10 bases, 13 bases remained unmatched. CDR3 bases: TGTGCCAGCAGCCGGACCGGGACAGGGAATAGAGAGCAGTTCTTC. Amino acid sequence: CASSRTGTGNREQFF.

This chain links TRBV19 with TRBJ2-5; D might be TRBD1 (6 bases). The CDR3 is made up of 13 amino acids. CDR1 and CDR2 (germline): LNHDA, SQIVND (reference sequence). V gave up 7 bases and J gave up 2 bases, with 11 bases separating them. DNA of the CDR3: TGTGCCAGTACCAACGGACAGCAAGAGACCCAGTACTTC. Its translation: CASTNGQQETQYF.

A single count supports this clonotype. The V gene is TRBV30, the J gene TRBJ1-1, with 7 positions matching TRBD1. The CDR3 is 16 residues long. With V trimmed by 0 bases and J by 0 bases, 7 bases remained unmatched. The germline CDR1 and CDR2 sequences are GTSNPN and SVGIG (reference sequence). The CDR3 bases are TGTGCCTGGAGTGTCTGGGGGACAGATCTGAACACTGAAGCTTTCTTT. Residues: CAWSVWGTDLNTEAFF. The variable domain in full, with the rest retrieved from reference TRBV30 and TRBJ1-1, is SQTIHQWPATLVQPVGSPLSLECTVEGTSNPNLYWYRQAAGRGLQLLFYSVGIGQISSEVPQNLSASRPQDRQFILSSKKLLLSDSGFYLCAWSVWGTDLNTEAFFGQGTRLTVV.

Only a few counts were recorded for this clonotype. The gene calls are TRBV20-1 and TRBJ2-1, with 8 bases identical to TRBD2. This CDR3 is 14 amino acids long. The ends lost 2 bases at V and 9 bases at J; junction bases unmatched: 9. CDR1 is DFQATT and CDR2 is SNEGSKA in the germline V gene (reference sequence). In DNA, the CDR3 is TGCAGTGCTAGAAGTAGCGGGGTGGATGGTGAGCAGTTCTTC. It specifies CSARSSGVDGEQFF.

This CDR3 is CAWSGSGGKAFF. CDR3 coding DNA: TGTGCCTGGAGTGGGTCTGGAGGAAAAGCTTTCTTT. The chain is built from TRBV30 and TRBJ1-1; the D is unclear. Trimming cost V 1 base and J 9 bases, with 12 bases left between them. The CDR3 is 12 amino acids. Germline loops: CDR1 GTSNPN, CDR2 SVGIG (reference sequence). The complete variable domain, with remaining parts taken from reference TRBV30 and TRBJ1-1, reads SQTIHQWPATLVQPVGSPLSLECTVEGTSNPNLYWYRQAAGRGLQLLFYSVGIGQISSEVPQNLSASRPQDRQFILSSKKLLLSDSGFYLCAWSGSGGKAFFGQGTRLTVV.

The V gene is TRBV27, the J gene TRBJ1-5; a weak D match, TRBD1 (5 bases). Deletions cut 3 bases from V and 6 bases from J, with 12 bases between. This CDR3 spans 14 amino acids. Per germline, CDR1 MNHEY and CDR2 SMNVEV (reference sequence). The CDR3: CASSFAGLGQPQHF. For the CDR3, the DNA is TGTGCCAGCAGTTTCGCAGGGCTGGGTCAGCCCCAGCATTTT.

Only a few counts were recorded for this clonotype. The chain combines TRBV7-2 with TRBJ2-7; 8 bases line up with TRBD1. With V trimmed by 0 bases and J by 3 bases, 13 bases remained unmatched. CDR3 length: 18 residues. Germline V gives CDR1 SGHTA, CDR2 FQGNSA. CDR3 nucleotides: TGTGCCAGCAGCTTAGCCAGGGGGCGACCTACGTATGTCTACGAGCAGTACTTC. This sequence encodes CASSLARGRPTYVYEQYF.

V and J are TRBV7-2 and TRBJ2-4, with TRBD2 matching 7 bases. Germline trimming cut 0 bases from V and 0 bases from J; bases unmatched to any gene: 8. The germline V gene has CDR1 SGHTA and CDR2 FQGNSA. The CDR3 runs 18 residues. CDR3 in amino acids: CASSLAGGREIAKNIQYF. Written as DNA, the CDR3 is TGTGCCAGCAGCTTAGCCGGGGGGAGGGAAATAGCCAAAAACATTCAGTACTTC.

This clonotype came up a few times. The chain recombines TRBV6-2 or TRBV6-3 with TRBJ1-5, with D maybe TRBD1 (5 bases). CDR1 and CDR2 (germline): MNHEY, SVGEGT. The CDR3 runs to 14 residues. Trimming cost V 6 bases and J 0 bases, with 9 bases left between them. CDR3 sequence reads: CASRRDSSNQPQHF. DNA of the CDR3: TGTGCCAGCAGAAGAGACAGTAGCAATCAGCCCCAGCATTTT.

This clonotype has just a few counts. V usage is TRBV6-5 and J usage is TRBJ1-1; possible D gene TRBD1, 6 bases. Germline CDR1 MNHEY, CDR2 SVGAGI. The CDR3 totals 15 residues. V was cut by 0 bases and J by 5 bases, with 13 bases left in between. The CDR3 nucleotides read TGTGCCAGCAGTTACTCCCCAGGGGAGAGGACTGAAGCTTTCTTT. Protein: CASSYSPGERTEAFF.

This clonotype was picked up a small number of times. This chain joins TRBV19 and TRBJ2-7; D is unclear. CDR1 and CDR2 from the germline V gene are LNHDA and SQIVND (reference sequence). CDR3 length equals 14 residues. V lost 10 bases and J lost 1, with 17 bases in between. This CDR3 reads CATNKKWGSYEQYF. The CDR3 coding sequence is TGTGCCACCAACAAAAAGTGGGGATCCTACGAGCAGTACTTC.

This clonotype was counted a few times. The chain uses TRBV20-1 and TRBJ1-5; D is ambiguous. The germline V and J ends were trimmed by 6 bases and 2 bases, with 14 bases remaining between them. The CDR3 has 14 residues. Germline CDR1 reads DFQATT; CDR2 reads SNEGSKA (reference sequence). The CDR3 loop reads CSAPPGGGNQPQHF. CDR3 DNA: TGCAGTGCCCCCCCCGGCGGTGGCAATCAGCCCCAGCATTTT.

This clonotype was observed a few times. V usage is TRBV12-3 or TRBV12-4 and J usage is TRBJ1-5; the D is unclear. V gave up 1 base and J gave up 9 bases, with 13 bases separating them. This CDR3 has 14 residues. The CDR3 DNA is TGTGCCAGCAGTTTAGGCCATGTCATTGGGCCCCAGCATTTT. This codes for CASSLGHVIGPQHF.

This clonotype was observed a few times. The V call is TRBV30, the J call TRBJ2-4, with D possibly being TRBD1 (5 bases). The CDR3 totals 13 residues. Germline V gene data show CDR1 as GTSNPN and CDR2 as SVGIG (reference sequence). V was pared by 7 bases and J by 3 bases, with 13 bases between. For the CDR3, the DNA is TGTGCCTCCGGGCCCAGGGACAAAAACATTCAGTACTTC. Translated, it gives CASGPRDKNIQYF.

This clonotype appeared a single time. The CDR3 nucleotides read TGCAGCGTTAGTCCACAGCCCCAGTCGAACACTGAAGCTTTCTTT. This codes for CSVSPQPQSNTEAFF. The rearrangement links TRBV29-1 to TRBJ1-1, with unresolved D. Trimming shortened V by 5 bases and J by 1 base, and 17 bases separated the two germline ends. Germline V CDR1 and CDR2: SQVTM, ANQGSEA. This CDR3 has 15 residues.

V usage is TRBV20-1 and J usage is TRBJ1-2; 8 bases line up with TRBD1. The length of the CDR3 is 16 residues. Germline CDR1 is DFQATT and CDR2 is SNEGSKA (reference sequence). Losses at the gene ends were 3 bases for V and 3 bases for J; bases not matched to a gene: 12. The CDR3 coding sequence is TGCAGTGCTAGTCTTTCAAGGGACAGGCAGTACTATGGCTACACCTTC. Residues: CSASLSRDRQYYGYTF.

The chain carries TRBV20-1 and TRBJ1-5, with D unclear. CDR3 length: 12 residues. The V end lost 1 base, the J end lost 10 bases, and 11 bases lay between the germline ends. CDR1 is DFQATT, CDR2 SNEGSKA, per germline (reference sequence). This CDR3 is CSARGAGNPQHF. CDR3 sequence (DNA): TGCAGTGCTAGAGGCGCGGGGAATCCCCAGCATTTT.

This clonotype turned up a few times. The chain links TRBV6-6 to TRBJ1-6; no clear D. Trimming pared 6 bases from V and 5 bases from J, leaving 14 bases between. This CDR3 is 15 amino acids long. Germline CDR1 is MNHNY and CDR2 is SVGAGI (reference sequence). The CDR3 nucleotides read TGTGCCAGCAGCCTCGACCTCGCCCATAATTCACCCCTCCACTTT. Encoded protein: CASSLDLAHNSPLHF.